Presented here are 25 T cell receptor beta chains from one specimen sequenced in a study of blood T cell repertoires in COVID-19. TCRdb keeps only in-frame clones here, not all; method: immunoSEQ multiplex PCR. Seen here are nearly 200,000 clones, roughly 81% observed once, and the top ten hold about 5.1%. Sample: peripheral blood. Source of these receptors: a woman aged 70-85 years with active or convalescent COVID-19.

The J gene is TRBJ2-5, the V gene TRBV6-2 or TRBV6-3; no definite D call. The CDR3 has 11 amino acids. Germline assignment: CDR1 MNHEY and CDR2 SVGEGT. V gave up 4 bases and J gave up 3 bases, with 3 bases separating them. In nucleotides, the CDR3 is TGTGCCAGCAGTTCTAAAGAGACCCAGTACTTC. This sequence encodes CASSSKETQYF.

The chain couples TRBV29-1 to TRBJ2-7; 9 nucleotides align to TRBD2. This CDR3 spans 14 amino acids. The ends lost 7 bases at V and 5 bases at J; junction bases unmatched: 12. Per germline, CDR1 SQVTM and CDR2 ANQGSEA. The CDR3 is CSALGAGGLHEQYF. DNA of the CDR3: TGCAGCGCCCTTGGAGCGGGAGGACTCCACGAGCAGTACTTC.

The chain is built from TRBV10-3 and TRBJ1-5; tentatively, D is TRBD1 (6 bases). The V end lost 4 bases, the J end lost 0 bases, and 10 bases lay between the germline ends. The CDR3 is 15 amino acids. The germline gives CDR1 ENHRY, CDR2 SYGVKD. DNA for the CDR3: TGTGCCATCAGTGCACAGGGCTTTAGCAATCAGCCCCAGCATTTT. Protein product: CAISAQGFSNQPQHF.

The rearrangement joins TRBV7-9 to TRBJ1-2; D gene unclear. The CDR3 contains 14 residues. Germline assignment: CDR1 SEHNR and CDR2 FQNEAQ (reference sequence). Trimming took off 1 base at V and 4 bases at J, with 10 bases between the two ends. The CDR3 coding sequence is TGTGCCAGCAGCTTAGAAATGGCAGTCTATGGCTACACCTTC. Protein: CASSLEMAVYGYTF.

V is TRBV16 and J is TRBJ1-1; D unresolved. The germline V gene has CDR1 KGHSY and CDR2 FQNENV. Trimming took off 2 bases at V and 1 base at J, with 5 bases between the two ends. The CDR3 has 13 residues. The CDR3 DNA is TGTGCCAGCAGCCAAACAGCGAACACTGAAGCTTTCTTT. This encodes CASSQTANTEAFF.

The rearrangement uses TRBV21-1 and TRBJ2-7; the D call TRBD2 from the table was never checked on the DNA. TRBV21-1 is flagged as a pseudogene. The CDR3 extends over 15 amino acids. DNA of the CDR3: TGTGCCAGCAGCAAAGCGGCTCAAGCGGGGGAACAGCAGTACTTC. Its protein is CASSKAAQAGEQQYF.

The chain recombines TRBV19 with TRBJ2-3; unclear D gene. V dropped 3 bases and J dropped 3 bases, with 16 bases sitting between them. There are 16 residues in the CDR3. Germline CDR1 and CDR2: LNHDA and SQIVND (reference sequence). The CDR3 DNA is TGTGCCAGTAGTATGCTCAGCTATACTACTACAGATACGCAGTATTTT. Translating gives CASSMLSYTTTDTQYF. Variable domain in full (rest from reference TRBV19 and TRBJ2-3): DGGITQSPKYLFRKEGQNVTLSCEQNLNHDAMYWYRQDPGQGLRLIYYSQIVNDFQKGDIAEGYSVSREKKESFPLTVTSAQKNPTAFYLCASSMLSYTTTDTQYFGPGTRLTVL.

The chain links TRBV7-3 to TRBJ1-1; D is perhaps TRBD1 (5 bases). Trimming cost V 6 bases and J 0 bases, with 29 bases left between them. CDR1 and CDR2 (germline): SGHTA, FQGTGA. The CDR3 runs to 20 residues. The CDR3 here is CASSPRRGAMLTLMNTEAFF. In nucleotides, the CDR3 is TGTGCCAGCAGTCCCAGGCGGGGCGCAATGCTAACTTTAATGAACACTGAAGCTTTCTTT.

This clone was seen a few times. The CDR3 DNA is TGTGCCAGCAGCTTCGACCTGGGTCTAGCGGTCTCCTACGAGCAGTACTTC. This codes for CASSFDLGLAVSYEQYF. The chain combines TRBV7-9 with TRBJ2-7, with 7 bases matching TRBD2. The CDR3 sequence is 17 residues long. Germline values: CDR1 SEHNR, CDR2 FQNEAQ (reference sequence). V shed 3 bases, J shed 0 bases, and the junction held 11 bases outside the gene matches.

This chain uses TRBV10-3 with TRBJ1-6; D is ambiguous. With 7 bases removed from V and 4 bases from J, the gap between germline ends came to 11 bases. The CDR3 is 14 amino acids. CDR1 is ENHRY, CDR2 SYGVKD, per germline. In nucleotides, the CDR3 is TGTGCCATCATGAAGAGCGAGTATAATTCACCCCTCCACTTT. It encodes CAIMKSEYNSPLHF.

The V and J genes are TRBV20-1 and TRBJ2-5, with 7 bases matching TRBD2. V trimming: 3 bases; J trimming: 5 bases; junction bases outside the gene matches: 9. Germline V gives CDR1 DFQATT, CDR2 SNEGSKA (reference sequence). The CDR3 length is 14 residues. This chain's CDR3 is CSASLGSGGETQYF. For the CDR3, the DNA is TGCAGTGCTAGTCTAGGTTCGGGGGGTGAGACCCAGTACTTC.

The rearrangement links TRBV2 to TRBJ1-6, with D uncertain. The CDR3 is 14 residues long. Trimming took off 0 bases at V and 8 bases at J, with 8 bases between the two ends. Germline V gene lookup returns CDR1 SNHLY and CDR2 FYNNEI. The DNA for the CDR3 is TGTGCCAGCAGTGAAGCGCTATCGTATTCACCCCTCCACTTT. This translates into CASSEALSYSPLHF. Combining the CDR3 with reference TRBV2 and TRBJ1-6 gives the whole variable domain EPEVTQTPSHQVTQMGQEVILRCVPISNHLYFYWYRQILGQKVEFLVSFYNNEISEKSEIFDDQFSVERPDGSNFTLKIRSTKLEDSAMYFCASSEALSYSPLHFGNGTRLTVT.

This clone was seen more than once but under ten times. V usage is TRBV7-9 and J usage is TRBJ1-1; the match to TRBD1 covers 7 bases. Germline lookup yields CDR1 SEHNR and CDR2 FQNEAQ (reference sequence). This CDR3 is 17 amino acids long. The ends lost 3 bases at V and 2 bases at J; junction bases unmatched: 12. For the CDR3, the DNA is TGTGCCAGCAGCTTTACCGGGACAGCGAGGGTTAACACTGAAGCTTTCTTT. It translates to CASSFTGTARVNTEAFF.

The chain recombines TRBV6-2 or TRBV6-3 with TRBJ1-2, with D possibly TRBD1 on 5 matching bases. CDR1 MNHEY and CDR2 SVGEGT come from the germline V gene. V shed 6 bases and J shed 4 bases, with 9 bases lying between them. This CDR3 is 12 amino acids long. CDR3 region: CASSPDTYGYTF. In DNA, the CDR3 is TGTGCCAGCAGCCCGGACACCTATGGCTACACCTTC.

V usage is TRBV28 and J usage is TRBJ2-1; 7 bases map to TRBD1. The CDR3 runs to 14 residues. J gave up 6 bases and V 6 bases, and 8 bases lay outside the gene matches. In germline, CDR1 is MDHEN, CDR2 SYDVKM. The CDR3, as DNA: TGTGCCAGCAGATCGACAGGGAACTTCAATGAGCAGTTCTTC. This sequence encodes CASRSTGNFNEQFF.

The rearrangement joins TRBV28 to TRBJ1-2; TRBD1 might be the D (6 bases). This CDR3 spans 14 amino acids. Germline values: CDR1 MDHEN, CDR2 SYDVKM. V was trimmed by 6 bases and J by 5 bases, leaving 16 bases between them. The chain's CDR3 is CASRENVQGYGYTF. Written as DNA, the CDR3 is TGTGCCAGCAGGGAAAATGTACAGGGTTATGGCTACACCTTC.

This CDR3 is CASSLDRGSETQYF. The DNA for the CDR3 is TGTGCCAGCAGTTTGGATAGGGGGAGTGAGACCCAGTACTTC. This chain joins TRBV28 and TRBJ2-5, with D maybe TRBD1 (6 bases). The CDR3 spans 14 residues. Germline values: CDR1 MDHEN, CDR2 SYDVKM. The V and J ends lost 3 bases and 5 bases respectively, with 13 bases between them. The full variable domain, rest sourced from reference TRBV28 and TRBJ2-5, is DVKVTQSSRYLVKRTGEKVFLECVQDMDHENMFWYRQDPGLGLRLIYFSYDVKMKEKGDIPEGYSVSREKKERFSLILESASTNQTSMYLCASSLDRGSETQYFGPGTRLLVL.

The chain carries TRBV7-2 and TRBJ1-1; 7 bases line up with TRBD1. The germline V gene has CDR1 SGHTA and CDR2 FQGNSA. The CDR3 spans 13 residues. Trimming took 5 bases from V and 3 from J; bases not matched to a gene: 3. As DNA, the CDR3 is TGTGCCAGCAGCCACAGGGGTGACACTGAAGCTTTCTTT. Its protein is CASSHRGDTEAFF.

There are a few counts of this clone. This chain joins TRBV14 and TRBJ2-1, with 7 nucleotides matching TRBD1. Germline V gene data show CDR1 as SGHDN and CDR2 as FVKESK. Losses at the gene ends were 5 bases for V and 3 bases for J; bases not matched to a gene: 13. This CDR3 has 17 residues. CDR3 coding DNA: TGTGCCAGCAGCTCCCGGTACTCGACAGGGTTCTACAATGAGCAGTTCTTC. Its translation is CASSSRYSTGFYNEQFF.

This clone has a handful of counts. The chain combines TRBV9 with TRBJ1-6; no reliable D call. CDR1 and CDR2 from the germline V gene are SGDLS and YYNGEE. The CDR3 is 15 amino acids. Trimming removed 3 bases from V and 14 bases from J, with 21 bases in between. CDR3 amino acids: CASSAGDGSSFTLHF. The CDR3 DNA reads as TGTGCCAGCAGCGCCGGAGACGGATCCTCCTTCACCCTCCACTTT. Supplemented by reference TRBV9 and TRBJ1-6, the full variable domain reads DSGVTQTPKHLITATGQRVTLRCSPRSGDLSVYWYQQSLDQGLQFLIQYYNGEERAKGNILERFSAQQFPDLHSELNLSSLELGDSALYFCASSAGDGSSFTLHFGNGTRLTVT.

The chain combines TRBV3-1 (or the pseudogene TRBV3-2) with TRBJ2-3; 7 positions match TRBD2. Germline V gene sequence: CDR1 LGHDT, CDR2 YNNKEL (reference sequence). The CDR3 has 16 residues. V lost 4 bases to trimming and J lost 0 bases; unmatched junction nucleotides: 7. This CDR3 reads CASSPFAGDSTDTQYF. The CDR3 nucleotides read TGTGCCAGCAGCCCTTTCGCGGGAGACAGCACAGATACGCAGTATTTT.

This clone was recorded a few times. The CDR3 is CASSRLPPGTGMNTEAFF. The CDR3 nucleotides are TGTGCCAGCAGCCGGCTTCCCCCCGGGACAGGGATGAACACTGAAGCTTTCTTT. This chain links TRBV14 with TRBJ1-1; 9 bases align to TRBD1. Unmatched junction bases numbered 12, after V lost 4 bases and J lost 0 bases. The germline V gene has CDR1 SGHDN and CDR2 FVKESK. This CDR3 has 18 residues.

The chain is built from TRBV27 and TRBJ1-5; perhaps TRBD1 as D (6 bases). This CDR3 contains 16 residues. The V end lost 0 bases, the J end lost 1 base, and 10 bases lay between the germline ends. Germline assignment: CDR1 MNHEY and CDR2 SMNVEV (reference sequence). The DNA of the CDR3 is TGTGCCAGCAGTTTATCGTCCAGGGGAAGCAATCAGCCCCAGCATTTT. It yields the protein CASSLSSRGSNQPQHF.

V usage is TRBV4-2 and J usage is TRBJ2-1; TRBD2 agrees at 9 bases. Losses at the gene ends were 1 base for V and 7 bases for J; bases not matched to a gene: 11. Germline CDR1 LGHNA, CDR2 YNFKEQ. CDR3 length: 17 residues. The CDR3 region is CASSQAQAASGENEQFF. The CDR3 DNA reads TGTGCCAGCAGCCAAGCGCAGGCGGCTAGCGGGGAAAATGAGCAGTTCTTC.

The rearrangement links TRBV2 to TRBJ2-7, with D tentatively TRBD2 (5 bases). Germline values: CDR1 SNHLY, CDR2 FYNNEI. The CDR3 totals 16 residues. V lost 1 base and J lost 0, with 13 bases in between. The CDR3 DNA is TGTGCCAGCAGTGAAGACCGGGGTATAGGCTCCTACGAGCAGTACTTC. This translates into CASSEDRGIGSYEQYF. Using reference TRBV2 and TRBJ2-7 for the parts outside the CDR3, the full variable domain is EPEVTQTPSHQVTQMGQEVILRCVPISNHLYFYWYRQILGQKVEFLVSFYNNEISEKSEIFDDQFSVERPDGSNFTLKIRSTKLEDSAMYFCASSEDRGIGSYEQYFGPGTRLTVT.